The 18 T cell receptor beta chains given below trace back to one sample, sequenced in a study of shared T cell receptors in the human thymus. Clones were sequenced by immunoSEQ multiplex PCR, and TCRdb holds only the in-frame ones, with some missing. The sample holds 450,000 to 650,000 clones, about 84% seen once. The data also belong to a second study, concerning human thymus T cells.

Sequenced: thymocytes. Source of these receptors: a boy under two years old with a congenital heart defect.

The chain recombines TRBV13 with TRBJ2-6; possibly TRBD2 for D (7 bases). This CDR3 spans 17 amino acids. Germline V gives CDR1 PRHDT, CDR2 FYEKMQ (reference sequence). Trimming cost V 5 bases and J 0 bases, with 14 bases left between them. The CDR3 DNA is TGTGCCAGCAGCCCCGGGGGCGGGAGCTCTGGGGCCAACGTCCTGACTTTC. Translating it yields CASSPGGGSSGANVLTF. The whole variable domain, filled in from reference TRBV13 and TRBJ2-6, reads AAGVIQSPRHLIKEKRETATLKCYPIPRHDTVYWYQQGPGQDPQFLISFYEKMQSDKGSIPDRFSAQQFSDYHSELNMSSLELGDSALYFCASSPGGGSSGANVLTFGAGSRLTVL.

This chain links TRBV7-2 with TRBJ2-4; 7 nucleotides match TRBD1. Trimming removed 5 bases from V and 1 base from J; junction bases left unmatched: 17. The CDR3 is made up of 19 amino acids. Germline CDR1 is SGHTA and CDR2 is FQGNSA. In DNA, the CDR3 is TGTGCCAGCAGCCCAAGACAGGGAAGAGGACGGGTTGCCAAAAACATTCAGTACTTC. Its translation is CASSPRQGRGRVAKNIQYF.

The rearrangement uses TRBV4-3 and TRBJ1-5, with TRBD1 matching over 10 bases. The V gene's germline CDR1 is LGHNA and CDR2 YSLEER. The length of the CDR3 is 18 residues. V was clipped by 0 bases and J by 5 bases; unmatched bases: 10. CDR3 region: CASSQEVLTGGRDQPQHF. As DNA, the CDR3 is TGCGCCAGCAGCCAAGAAGTCTTGACAGGGGGCAGGGATCAGCCCCAGCATTTT.

The chain combines TRBV7-2 with TRBJ2-1; 10 bases agree with TRBD2. V dropped 0 bases and J dropped 4; count of bases not matched to a gene: 12. Germline V gives CDR1 SGHTA, CDR2 FQGNSA. The CDR3 runs to 19 residues. CDR3 residues: CASSLAGRKGTSEYNEQFF. CDR3 in DNA: TGTGCCAGCAGCTTAGCTGGTCGTAAAGGGACTAGCGAATACAATGAGCAGTTCTTC.

The V gene is TRBV29-1, the J gene TRBJ1-3; the match to TRBD1 covers 9 bases. J lost 3 bases, V lost 6 bases, and 6 bases had no gene match. The CDR3 runs 14 residues. CDR1 and CDR2 (germline): SQVTM, ANQGSEA. The CDR3 nucleotides read TGCAGCGTGGGACAGGGAACAGATGGAAACACCATATATTTT. Translation: CSVGQGTDGNTIYF.

This clone was detected only once. The rearrangement joins TRBV5-6 to TRBJ2-3; tentatively, D is TRBD2 (5 bases). Per the germline V gene, CDR1 is SGHDT and CDR2 is YYEEEE. The V and J ends lost 4 bases and 1 base respectively, with 16 bases between them. The CDR3 sequence is 16 residues long. The CDR3 DNA is TGTGCCAGCAGCGAAGAGGGTGGCGGCCGCACAGATACGCAGTATTTT. It translates to CASSEEGGGRTDTQYF.

J is TRBJ2-1 and V is TRBV10-3, with TRBD2 as a possible D gene (6 bases). Germline-derived CDR1 and CDR2 are ENHRY and SYGVKD. The ends were cut back, 10 bases at V and 4 bases at J, with 20 bases in the middle. CDR3 length: 15 amino acids. CDR3 amino acids: CATIAEGRRYNEQFF. The CDR3, as DNA: TGTGCCACTATAGCGGAAGGACGCAGGTACAATGAGCAGTTCTTC.

The CDR3 sequence is CATNSGTGDNNYGYTF. CDR3 DNA: TGCGCCACGAACTCCGGGACAGGGGATAACAACTATGGCTACACCTTC. The chain couples TRBV23-1 to TRBJ1-2; 10 bases align to TRBD1. TRBV23-1 is placed among ORFs of uncertain function. The ends lost 10 bases at V and 2 bases at J; junction bases unmatched: 13. This CDR3 comprises 16 residues.

The chain links TRBV30 to TRBJ2-1; D may be TRBD2 (6 bases). The germline V gene encodes CDR1 GTSNPN and CDR2 SVGIG (reference sequence). Deletions cut 5 bases from V and 1 base from J, with 15 bases between. The CDR3 spans 15 residues. The DNA of the CDR3 is TGTGCCTGGCTCCACCGGGACTCTTCCTACAATGAGCAGTTCTTC. This sequence encodes CAWLHRDSSYNEQFF.

The chain employs TRBV7-2 and TRBJ2-2; 7 bases line up with TRBD1. The CDR3 extends over 16 amino acids. The J segment lost 4 bases and the V segment lost 4 bases, leaving 9 bases of the junction unmatched. CDR1 SGHTA and CDR2 FQGNSA come from the germline V gene. Written as DNA, the CDR3 is TGTGCCAGCAGCTCCCGCACAGGGGTGGTCACCGGGGAGCTGTTTTTT. Amino acids: CASSSRTGVVTGELFF.

This chain uses TRBV9 with TRBJ2-5, with 16 bases lining up with TRBD2. Trimming cost V 0 bases and J 7 bases; bases outside gene matches: 12. The germline CDR1 and CDR2 sequences are SGDLS and YYNGEE. The CDR3 has 19 residues. The CDR3, as DNA: TGTGCCAGCAGCGTAGGTCGCCGATCGGGACTAGCGGGAGGGGGGACCCAGTACTTC. As protein: CASSVGRRSGLAGGGTQYF.

This chain uses TRBV19 with TRBJ2-5; 8 positions match TRBD2. The CDR3 covers 17 residues. Germline CDR1 reads LNHDA; CDR2 reads SQIVND (reference sequence). The J segment lost 3 bases and the V segment lost 6 bases, leaving 15 bases of the junction unmatched. DNA for the CDR3: TGTGCCAGTAGCCACGGGGGGGGGCCTGCACTTAAAGAGACCCAGTACTTC. Translating gives CASSHGGGPALKETQYF.

Regarding this clone: One end of the junction is discordant with germline, which a read error may explain. The chain carries TRBV15 and TRBJ1-3; D gene ambiguous. There are 15 residues in the CDR3. Germline V gene sequence: CDR1 LNHNV, CDR2 YYDKDF (reference sequence). The CDR3 sequence is CATSGDRVSGNTIYF. As DNA, the CDR3 is TGTGCCACCAGCGGAGACCGAGTCTCTGGAAACACCATATATTTT.

The chain has TRBV13 and TRBJ2-1, with 9 positions matching TRBD2. V was pared by 5 bases and J by 4 bases, with 18 bases of the junction left unmatched. The CDR3 is made up of 19 amino acids. In germline, CDR1 is PRHDT, CDR2 FYEKMQ (reference sequence). CDR3 DNA sequence: TGTGCCAGCAGCCCCGGAGTAGCGGGAGCGGGGCTGGGGTACAATGAGCAGTTCTTC. It encodes CASSPGVAGAGLGYNEQFF. Filled out from reference TRBV13 and TRBJ2-1, the complete variable domain reads AAGVIQSPRHLIKEKRETATLKCYPIPRHDTVYWYQQGPGQDPQFLISFYEKMQSDKGSIPDRFSAQQFSDYHSELNMSSLELGDSALYFCASSPGVAGAGLGYNEQFFGPGTRLTVL.

This chain joins TRBV30 and TRBJ2-2; 9 bases fit TRBD1. Per the germline V gene, CDR1 is GTSNPN and CDR2 is SVGIG (reference sequence). This CDR3 is 15 amino acids long. V dropped 1 base and J dropped 4; count of bases not matched to a gene: 4. DNA of the CDR3: TGTGCCTGGAGTGGGGGACAGGGTAGCACCGGGGAGCTGTTTTTT. It codes for CAWSGGQGSTGELFF.

A word on this clone: Additional DNA sequences in this sample encode the identical CDR3. The V call is TRBV27, the J call TRBJ2-7; 7 bases are a match to TRBD1. J was trimmed by 1 base and V by 4 bases; bases with no gene match: 4. The V gene's germline CDR1 is MNHEY and CDR2 SMNVEV (reference sequence). The CDR3 spans 14 residues. The CDR3 protein is CASSSYRGSYEQYF. CDR3 DNA: TGTGCCAGCAGTTCCTACAGGGGTTCCTACGAGCAGTACTTC.

As DNA, the CDR3 is TGTGCCACCAGCAGAGACACAGGGGGCTGGAATCAGCCCCAGCATTTT. This translates into CATSRDTGGWNQPQHF. The chain joins TRBV15 to TRBJ1-5, with 9 bases fitting TRBD1. The V gene's germline CDR1 is LNHNV and CDR2 YYDKDF (reference sequence). The CDR3 runs 16 residues. Germline trimming cut 0 bases from V and 4 bases from J; bases unmatched to any gene: 4.

The genes are TRBV12-5 and TRBJ2-1; D unresolved. V was shortened by 5 bases and J by 9 bases, with 14 bases between the two germline ends. The length of the CDR3 is 13 residues. Germline-derived CDR1 and CDR2 are LGHNT and FRNRAP. This chain's CDR3 is CASGPHHITEQFF. CDR3 sequence (DNA): TGTGCTAGTGGTCCACACCATATCACTGAGCAGTTCTTC.